This TCR beta chain was retrieved from a study of tumor-infiltrating lymphocytes in primary liver carcinoma. Making TCR beta cDNA involved approximately 530 ng total RNA and a constant-region primer. Nested multiplex PCR, run for three rounds with slightly modified ARM-PCR, yielded TCR beta libraries. The study ran its first two PCR rounds for around 10 cycles each, using TRBV1-TRBV30 forward primers and a C-beta reverse primer. TCRdb redid the calling of the multiplex PCR reads with MiXCR, one entry per CDR3 protein. The sample carries about 99,000 distinct CDR3 sequences, 55% to 70% recorded once. Scientists recovered RNA and DNA together from about 20-30 mg of unsorted bulk tissue. As regards this clonotype: Its specificity is unknown. The junction differs from germline at one of its ends, possibly a read error.

Study-level points and caveats: With p = 0.039, the top-250-clone fraction in tumors significantly exceeded that in blood. Researchers report that only about 7.5-24% of top clones turned up in all five tumor regions.

Germline loops: CDR1 MDHEN, CDR2 SYDVKM. CDR3 length: 12 residues. Material for sequencing was liver tumor tissue from sampling region 5. As for subset: tumor region T5, tumor centre. This TCR came from a woman aged 60 to 75 with primary liver carcinoma and hepatitis B virus infection. This rearrangement joins TRBV28 to TRBJ1-3; D gene uncertain. The CDR3 region is CTSSTRGNTIYF. The CDR3 region has the DNA TGTACCAGCAGCACCCGCGGAAACACCATATATTTT.